Listed below are T cell receptor beta chains from one sample, sequenced in a study of cytomegalovirus exposure and HLA in healthy donors. The assay was immunoSEQ multiplex PCR, and TCRdb's table has in-frame clones only and misses some. The data contain around 130,000 clones, roughly three fifths of them singletons. Sequenced input: PBMCs. The receptors derive from a male donor in good health and CMV-seronegative. Both conserved end residues are trimmed from each CDR3.

v_call cdr3_aa
TRBV5-1 ASSLGGGSSYEQY
TRBV9 ASSVYGEDGSPLH
TRBV6-1 ASSEPVGGWLYEQY
TRBV5-1 ASSLGSPSYNEQF
TRBV6-5 ASSYFTGGASETQY
TRBV6-6 ASSYDRGYTEAF
TRBV29-1 SVEAGSSADTQY
TRBV11-2 ASSQQGAPGNTIY
TRBV5-6 ASSQKSDRGREAF
TRBV29-1 SVVLFTGGWYGYT
TRBV6-5 ASSYSGAGTTEKLF
TRBV19 ASSPLEGAYGYT